Presented here are 3 T cell receptor beta chains from one specimen sequenced in a study of blood T cell repertoires in COVID-19. TCRdb's table, derived via immunoSEQ multiplex PCR, lists solely in-frame clones and lacks some. The table has 500,000 to 600,000 clones, roughly 91% seen once; the top ten hold 7.5% to 9.5%. The specimen was peripheral blood. These receptors originate from a woman aged 50 to 60 with COVID-19, enrolled during active disease.

The chain uses TRBV3-1 (or the pseudogene TRBV3-2) and TRBJ2-7; 11 bases line up with TRBD1. Germline values: CDR1 LGHDT, CDR2 YNNKEL (reference sequence). The CDR3 sequence is 16 residues long. Trimming removed 0 bases from V and 6 bases from J; junction bases left unmatched: 7. The CDR3 protein is CASSQDMGTGGAEQYF. The CDR3 DNA follows: TGTGCCAGCAGCCAAGATATGGGGACAGGGGGAGCCGAGCAGTACTTC.

J is TRBJ2-7 and V is TRBV27; 9 nucleotides match TRBD2. Germline V lookup: CDR1 MNHEY, CDR2 SMNVEV (reference sequence). V lost 9 bases and J lost 2; bases outside the gene matches: 17. CDR3 size: 17 residues. The CDR3 DNA reads TGTGCCAGGGATCCGGGCGGGGGGGGCCCTTTTGCCTACGAGCAGTACTTC. Translated, it gives CARDPGGGGPFAYEQYF.

The chain combines TRBV18 with TRBJ2-1, with TRBD2 matching 7 bases. The CDR3 is 17 amino acids. Unmatched junction bases numbered 10, after V lost 5 bases and J lost 0 bases. Germline values: CDR1 KGHSH, CDR2 LQKENI. CDR3 sequence reads: CASSARLAANSYNEQFF. The CDR3 coding sequence is TGTGCCAGCTCAGCAAGGCTAGCGGCAAACTCCTACAATGAGCAGTTCTTC.